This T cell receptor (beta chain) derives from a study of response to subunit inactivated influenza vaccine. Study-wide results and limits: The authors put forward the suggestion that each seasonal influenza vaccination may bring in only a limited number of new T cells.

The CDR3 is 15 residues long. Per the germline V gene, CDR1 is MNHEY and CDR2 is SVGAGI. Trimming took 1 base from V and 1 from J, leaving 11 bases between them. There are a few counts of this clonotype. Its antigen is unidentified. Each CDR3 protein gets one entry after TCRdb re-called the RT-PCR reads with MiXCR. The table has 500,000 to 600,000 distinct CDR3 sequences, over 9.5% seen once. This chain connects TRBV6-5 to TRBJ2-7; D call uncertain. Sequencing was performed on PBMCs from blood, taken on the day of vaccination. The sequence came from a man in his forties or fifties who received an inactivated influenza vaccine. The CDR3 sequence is CASSYFPETSYEQYF. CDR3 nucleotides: TGTGCCAGCAGTTACTTCCCAGAAACGTCCTACGAGCAGTACTTC.